Each of the 6 T cell receptor beta chains below was sequenced from the same sample in a study of blood T cell repertoires in COVID-19. The method was immunoSEQ multiplex PCR; TCRdb's version includes in-frame clones alone and lacks a portion of them. In the table there are 150,000 to 200,000 clones, 75% to 90% of which are singletons. Material: PBMCs or T cells enriched from blood (not recorded which). The origin of the receptors is a woman aged 18 to 35 who had recovered from COVID-19.

The chain is built from TRBV6-5 and TRBJ2-7, with a weak D call TRBD1 (8 bases). The CDR3 contains 15 residues. Germline values: CDR1 MNHEY, CDR2 SVGAGI. V lost 5 bases and J 4 bases, leaving 18 bases between the germline ends. In DNA, the CDR3 is TGTGCCAGCAGTCCGTTCGGGGGGACAGGTTACGAGCAGTACTTC. Protein sequence: CASSPFGGTGYEQYF.

This chain uses TRBV11-2 with TRBJ1-1; no reliable D call. Germline lookup yields CDR1 SGHAT and CDR2 FQNNGV. The CDR3 has 13 amino acids. Trimming removed 5 bases at V and 4 bases at J, with 11 bases between. Here the CDR3 DNA reads TGTGCCAGCAGCATAGGGAGCGCCACTGAAGCTTTCTTT. Encoded protein: CASSIGSATEAFF.

The chain combines TRBV7-9 with TRBJ2-7, with TRBD1 as a possible D gene (6 bases). CDR1 is SEHNR and CDR2 is FQNEAQ in the germline V gene (reference sequence). V was shortened by 1 base and J by 6 bases, with 13 bases between the two germline ends. CDR3 length: 14 residues. The CDR3 nucleotides read TGTGCCAGCAGCTTAGGGACAGTTGTTGGCGAGCAGTACTTC. It specifies CASSLGTVVGEQYF.

This clone was seen only once. The gene calls are TRBV28 and TRBJ1-3, with D possibly matching TRBD1 (6 bases). Germline values: CDR1 MDHEN, CDR2 SYDVKM. The CDR3 length is 17 residues. V gave up 4 bases and J gave up 1 base, with 17 bases separating them. CDR3 in DNA: TGTGCCAGCAGTTCCCCCTTTCTGGGGGCGTCTGGAAACACCATATATTTT. The encoded protein is CASSSPFLGASGNTIYF.

The chain is built from TRBV27 and TRBJ2-7, with D perhaps matching TRBD2 (6 bases). V was trimmed by 4 bases and J by 2 bases, leaving 9 bases between them. The germline CDR1 and CDR2 sequences are MNHEY and SMNVEV (reference sequence). CDR3 length: 13 residues. CDR3: CASSWTKTYEQYF. CDR3 nucleotides: TGTGCCAGCAGTTGGACTAAAACCTACGAGCAGTACTTC.

This chain links TRBV19 with TRBJ2-3; D not certain. V was trimmed by 4 bases and J by 0 bases, leaving 17 bases between them. Germline V gene sequence: CDR1 LNHDA, CDR2 SQIVND (reference sequence). There are 17 residues in the CDR3. The CDR3 sequence: CASSKLSAPTSTDTQYF. In DNA, the CDR3 is TGTGCCAGTAGTAAATTATCCGCGCCGACTAGCACAGATACGCAGTATTTT.